This T cell receptor (beta chain) was profiled in a study of CD8 T cells in ankylosing spondylitis. This clonotype was seen repeatedly, ten times or more. Its antigen remains unknown. TCRdb reprocessed the 5' RACE reads with MiXCR, giving one entry per CDR3 protein. The table lists 200,000 to 300,000 distinct CDR3 sequences, about 10% of them singletons. Whole-study results and caveats: Seemingly characteristic of ankylosing spondylitis blood was a TCR beta motif consisting of fewer than 10 highly homologous variants.

This CDR3 spans 14 amino acids. V lost 0 bases to trimming and J lost 3 bases, with 7 bases between them. CDR1 SGHRS and CDR2 YFSETQ come from the germline V gene. The clonotype originates from a male donor with ankylosing spondylitis or in good health (not recorded which). Sequences were obtained from blood, either unsorted or a sorted T cell fraction (not recorded which). The chain links TRBV5-1 to TRBJ2-1, with a possible D match to TRBD1 (5 bases). DNA of the CDR3: TGCGCCAGCAGCTTGGGGGGCCACTACAATGAGCAGTTCTTC. Translation: CASSLGGHYNEQFF.